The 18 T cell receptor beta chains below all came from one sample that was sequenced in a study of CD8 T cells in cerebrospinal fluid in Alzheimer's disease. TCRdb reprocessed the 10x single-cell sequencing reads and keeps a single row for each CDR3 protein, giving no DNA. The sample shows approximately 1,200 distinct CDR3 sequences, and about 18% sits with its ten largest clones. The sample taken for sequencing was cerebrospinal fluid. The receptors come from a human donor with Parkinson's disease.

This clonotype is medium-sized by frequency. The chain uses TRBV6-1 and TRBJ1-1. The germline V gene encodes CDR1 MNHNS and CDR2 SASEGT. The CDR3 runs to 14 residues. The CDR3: CASSEAWGNTEAFF.

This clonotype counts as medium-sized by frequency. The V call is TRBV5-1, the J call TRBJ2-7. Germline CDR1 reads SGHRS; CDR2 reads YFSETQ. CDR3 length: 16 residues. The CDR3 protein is CASSLEPGLTTYEQYF.

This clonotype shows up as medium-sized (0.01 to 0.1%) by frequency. The CDR3 protein is CASSSSGRTDTQYF. The gene calls are TRBV5-1 and TRBJ2-3; TCRdb lists TRBD2, though no DNA is available to test this call. Germline V gene data show CDR1 as SGHRS and CDR2 as YFSETQ. This CDR3 has 14 residues.

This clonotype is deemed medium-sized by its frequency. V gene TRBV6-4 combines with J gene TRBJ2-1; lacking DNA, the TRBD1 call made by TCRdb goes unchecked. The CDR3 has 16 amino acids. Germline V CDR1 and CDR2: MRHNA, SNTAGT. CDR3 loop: CASNLSPDRAVNEQFF.

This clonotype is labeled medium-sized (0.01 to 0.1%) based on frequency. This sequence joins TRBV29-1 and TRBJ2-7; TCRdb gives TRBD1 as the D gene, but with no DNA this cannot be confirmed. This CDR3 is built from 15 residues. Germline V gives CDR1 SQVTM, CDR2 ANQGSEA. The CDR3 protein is CSDDGADKENYEQYF.

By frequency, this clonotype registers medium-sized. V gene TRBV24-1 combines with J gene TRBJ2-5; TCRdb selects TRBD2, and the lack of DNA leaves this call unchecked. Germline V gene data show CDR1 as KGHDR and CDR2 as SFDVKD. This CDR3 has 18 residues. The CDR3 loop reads CATSDLPGLADLGETQYF.

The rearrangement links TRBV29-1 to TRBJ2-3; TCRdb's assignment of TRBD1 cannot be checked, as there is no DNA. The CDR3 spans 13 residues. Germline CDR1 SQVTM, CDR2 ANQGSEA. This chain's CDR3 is CSVVGGIRDTQYF.

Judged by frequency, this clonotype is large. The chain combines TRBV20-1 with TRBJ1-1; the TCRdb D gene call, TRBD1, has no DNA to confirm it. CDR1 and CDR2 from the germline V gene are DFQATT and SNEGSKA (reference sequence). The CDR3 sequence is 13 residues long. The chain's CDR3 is CSARVRGREVAFF.

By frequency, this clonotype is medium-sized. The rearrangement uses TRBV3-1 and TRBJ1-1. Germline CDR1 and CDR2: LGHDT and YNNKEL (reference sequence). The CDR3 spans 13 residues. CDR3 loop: CASSQDRDTEAFF. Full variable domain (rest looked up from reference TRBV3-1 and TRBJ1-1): DTAVSQTPKYLVTQMGNDKSIKCEQNLGHDTMYWYKQDSKKFLKIMFSYNNKELIINETVPNRFSPKSPDKAHLNLHINSLELGDSAVYFCASSQDRDTEAFFGQGTRLTVV.

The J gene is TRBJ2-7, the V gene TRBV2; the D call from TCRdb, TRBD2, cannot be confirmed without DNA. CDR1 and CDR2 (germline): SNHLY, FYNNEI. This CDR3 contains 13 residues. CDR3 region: CASTGGQNYEQYF.

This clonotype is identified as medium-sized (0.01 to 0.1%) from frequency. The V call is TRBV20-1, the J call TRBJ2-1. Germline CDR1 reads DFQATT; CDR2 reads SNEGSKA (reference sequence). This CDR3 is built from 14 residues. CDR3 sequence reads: CSARDARSYNEQFF.

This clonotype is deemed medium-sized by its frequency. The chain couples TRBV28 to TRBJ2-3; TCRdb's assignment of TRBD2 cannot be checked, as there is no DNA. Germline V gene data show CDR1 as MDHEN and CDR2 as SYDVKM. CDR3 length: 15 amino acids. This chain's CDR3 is CASSPDLPGTDTQYF.

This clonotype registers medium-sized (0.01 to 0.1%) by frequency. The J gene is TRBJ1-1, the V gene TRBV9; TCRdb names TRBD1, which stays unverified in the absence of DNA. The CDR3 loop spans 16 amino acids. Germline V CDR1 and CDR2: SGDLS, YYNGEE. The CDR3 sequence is CASSVGQGGEATEAFF.

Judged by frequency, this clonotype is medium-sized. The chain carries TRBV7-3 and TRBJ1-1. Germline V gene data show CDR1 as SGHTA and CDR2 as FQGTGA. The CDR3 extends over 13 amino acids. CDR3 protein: CASSLTVNTEAFF.

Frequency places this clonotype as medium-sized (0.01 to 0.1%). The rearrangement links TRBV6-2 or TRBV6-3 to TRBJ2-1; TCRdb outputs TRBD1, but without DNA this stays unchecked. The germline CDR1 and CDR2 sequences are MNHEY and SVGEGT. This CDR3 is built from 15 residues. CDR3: CASSYRDSSYNEQFF.

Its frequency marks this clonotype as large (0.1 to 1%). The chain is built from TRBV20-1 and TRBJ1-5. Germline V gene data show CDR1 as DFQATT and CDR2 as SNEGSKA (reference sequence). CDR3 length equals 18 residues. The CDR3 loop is CSAKEEYDGRSSNQPQHF.

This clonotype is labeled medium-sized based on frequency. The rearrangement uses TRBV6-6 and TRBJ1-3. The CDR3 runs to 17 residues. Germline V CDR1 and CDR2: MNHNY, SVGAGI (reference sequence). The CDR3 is CASSYDGPGQAGNTIYF.

The CDR3 loop is CASTQTGGRKNSPLHF. The V and J genes are TRBV27 and TRBJ1-6; TCRdb's assignment of TRBD1 cannot be checked, as there is no DNA. CDR1 is MNHEY, CDR2 SMNVEV, per germline (reference sequence). This CDR3 comprises 16 residues.